The rows below give T cell receptor beta chains drawn from one sample of a study of T cells in Graves' hyperthyroidism and ophthalmopathy. Each CDR3 protein is one row after TCRdb ran MiXCR on the multiplex PCR reads. The data show under 350,000 distinct CDR3 sequences, roughly 18% seen once. Sequencing was done on a sample of blood. The receptors were gathered from a woman aged 45-65 years with Graves' hyperthyroidism. Each CDR3 is given with its conserved first and last residue. Each record gives: V gene, CDR3 protein.

V gene: TRBV7-7
CDR3 protein: CASSEGTTFEQYF

V gene: TRBV30
CDR3 protein: CAWSVFGKGPINYGYTF

V gene: TRBV7-3
CDR3 protein: CASSLGELAGGGEQFF

V gene: TRBV7-9
CDR3 protein: CASSLEAGGRGSEQFF

V gene: TRBV30
CDR3 protein: CAWARGIDQPQHF

V gene: TRBV5-1
CDR3 protein: CASSIGASGRDEQYF

V gene: TRBV7-3
CDR3 protein: CASSLGLADYDEQFF

V gene: TRBV24-1
CDR3 protein: CATSDLGGPFGETQYF

V gene: TRBV6-1
CDR3 protein: CASSEQLAGGPSYEQYF

V gene: TRBV24-1
CDR3 protein: CATSDLRDRGEGLSYEQYF

V gene: TRBV2
CDR3 protein: CAIQTESYEQYF

V gene: TRBV9
CDR3 protein: CASSVTTSGSETQYF

V gene: TRBV2
CDR3 protein: CASRQAKNIQYF

V gene: TRBV18
CDR3 protein: CASSPVVQADTQYF